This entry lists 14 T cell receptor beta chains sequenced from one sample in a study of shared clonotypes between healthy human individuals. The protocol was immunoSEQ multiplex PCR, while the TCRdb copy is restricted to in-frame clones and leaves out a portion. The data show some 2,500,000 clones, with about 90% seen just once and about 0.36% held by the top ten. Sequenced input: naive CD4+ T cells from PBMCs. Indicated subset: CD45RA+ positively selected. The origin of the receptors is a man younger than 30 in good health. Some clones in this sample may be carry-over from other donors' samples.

For the CDR3, the DNA is TGTGCCAGCCTAAACCTGGACTCCCCGGGGGCTGAAGCTTTCTTT. Translation: CASLNLDSPGAEAFF. The chain joins TRBV5-8 to TRBJ1-1; D perhaps matches TRBD1 (5 bases). The CDR3 contains 15 residues. Trimming took off 7 bases at V and 6 bases at J, with 22 bases between the two ends. The germline CDR1 and CDR2 sequences are SGHTS and YDEGEE.

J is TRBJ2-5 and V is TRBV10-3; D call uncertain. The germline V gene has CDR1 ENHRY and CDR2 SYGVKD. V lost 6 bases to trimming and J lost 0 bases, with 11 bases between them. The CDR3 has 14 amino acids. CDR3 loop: CAIRVTRDQETQYF. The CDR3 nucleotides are TGTGCCATCAGGGTGACAAGGGACCAAGAGACCCAGTACTTC.

The CDR3 DNA follows: TGTGCCAGCAGCCCCGGACGTGGAGGGTTGGACACTGAAGCTTTCTTT. Translated: CASSPGRGGLDTEAFF. The rearrangement uses TRBV11-1 and TRBJ1-1; D is undetermined. Trimming shortened V by 5 bases and J by 3 bases, and 19 bases separated the two germline ends. The CDR3 runs to 16 residues. Germline V gene data show CDR1 as SGHAT and CDR2 as FQDESV (reference sequence).

CDR3 amino acids: CASSFGTGRPGRANVLTF. CDR3 in DNA: TGTGCCAGCAGCTTCGGGACCGGGCGGCCCGGAAGGGCCAACGTCCTGACTTTC. The chain is built from TRBV11-2 and TRBJ2-6; D possibly uses TRBD1 or TRBD2 (5 bases each). Trimming left V 3 bases short and J 5 bases short, with 20 bases between. The germline gives CDR1 SGHAT, CDR2 FQNNGV. The CDR3 has 18 residues.

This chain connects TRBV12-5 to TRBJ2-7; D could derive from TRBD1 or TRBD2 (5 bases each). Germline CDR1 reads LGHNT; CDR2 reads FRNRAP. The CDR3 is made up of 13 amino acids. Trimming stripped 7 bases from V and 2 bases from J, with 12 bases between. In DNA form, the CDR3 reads TGTGCTAGTGCCCCCGGGACCACCTACGAGCAGTACTTC. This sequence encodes CASAPGTTYEQYF.

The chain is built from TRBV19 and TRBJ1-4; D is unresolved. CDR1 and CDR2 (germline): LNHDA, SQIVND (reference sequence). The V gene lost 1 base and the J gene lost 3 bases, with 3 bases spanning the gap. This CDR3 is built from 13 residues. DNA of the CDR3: TGTGCCAGTAGTATAGGTGCTAATGAAAAACTGTTTTTT. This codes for CASSIGANEKLFF.

CDR3 protein: CASSYLALSQETQYF. As DNA, the CDR3 is TGCGCCAGCAGCTATCTAGCCCTTTCACAAGAGACCCAGTACTTC. This chain connects TRBV5-1 to TRBJ2-5; D is perhaps TRBD2 (5 bases). CDR1 and CDR2 (germline): SGHRS, YFSETQ. The V end lost 3 bases, the J end lost 2 bases, and 14 bases lay between the germline ends. The CDR3 is 15 amino acids.

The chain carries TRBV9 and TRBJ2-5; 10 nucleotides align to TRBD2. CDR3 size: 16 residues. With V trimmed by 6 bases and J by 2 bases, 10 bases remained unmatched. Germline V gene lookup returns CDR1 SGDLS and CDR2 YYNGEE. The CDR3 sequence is CASTSGTSATQETQYF. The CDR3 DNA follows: TGTGCCAGCACCTCAGGGACTAGCGCGACTCAAGAGACCCAGTACTTC.

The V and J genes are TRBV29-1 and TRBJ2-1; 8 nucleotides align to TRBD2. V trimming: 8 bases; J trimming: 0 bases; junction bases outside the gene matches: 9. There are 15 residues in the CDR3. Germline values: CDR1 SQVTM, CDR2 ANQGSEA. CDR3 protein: CSMTSAEYSYNEQFF. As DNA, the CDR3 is TGCAGCATGACTAGCGCCGAATACTCCTACAATGAGCAGTTCTTC.

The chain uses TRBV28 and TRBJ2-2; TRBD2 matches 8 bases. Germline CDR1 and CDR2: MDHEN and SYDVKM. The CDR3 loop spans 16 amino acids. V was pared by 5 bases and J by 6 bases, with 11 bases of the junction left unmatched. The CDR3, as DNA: TGTGCCAGCAGTCCGCCTCGGGGGGGTCTGGCCGGGGAGCTGTTTTTT. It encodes CASSPPRGGLAGELFF.

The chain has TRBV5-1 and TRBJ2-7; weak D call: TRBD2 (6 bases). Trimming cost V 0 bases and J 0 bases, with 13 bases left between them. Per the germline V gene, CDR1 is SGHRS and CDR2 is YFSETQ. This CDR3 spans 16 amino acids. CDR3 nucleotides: TGCGCCAGCAGCTTGGCGGGGATCGGGAGCTCCTACGAGCAGTACTTC. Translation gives CASSLAGIGSSYEQYF.

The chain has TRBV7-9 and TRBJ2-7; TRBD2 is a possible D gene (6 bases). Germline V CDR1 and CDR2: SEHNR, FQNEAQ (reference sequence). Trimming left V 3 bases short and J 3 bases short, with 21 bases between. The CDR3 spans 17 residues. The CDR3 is CASSLNPYGGTGYEQYF. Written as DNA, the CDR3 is TGTGCCAGCAGCTTGAACCCCTACGGGGGAACGGGCTACGAGCAGTACTTC.

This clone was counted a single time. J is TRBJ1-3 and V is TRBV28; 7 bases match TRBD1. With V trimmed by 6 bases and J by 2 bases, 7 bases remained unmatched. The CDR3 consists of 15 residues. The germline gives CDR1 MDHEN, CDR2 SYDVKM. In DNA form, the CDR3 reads TGTGCCAGCAGCTTCCCGCAGGGGGCTGGAAACACCATATATTTT. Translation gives CASSFPQGAGNTIYF.

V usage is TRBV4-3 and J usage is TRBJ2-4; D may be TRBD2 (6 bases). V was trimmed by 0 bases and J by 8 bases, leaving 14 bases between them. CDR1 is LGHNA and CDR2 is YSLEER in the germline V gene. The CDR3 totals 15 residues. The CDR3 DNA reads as TGCGCCAGCAGCCAAGATGGTGGGCAGCGGGACATTCAGTACTTC. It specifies CASSQDGGQRDIQYF.